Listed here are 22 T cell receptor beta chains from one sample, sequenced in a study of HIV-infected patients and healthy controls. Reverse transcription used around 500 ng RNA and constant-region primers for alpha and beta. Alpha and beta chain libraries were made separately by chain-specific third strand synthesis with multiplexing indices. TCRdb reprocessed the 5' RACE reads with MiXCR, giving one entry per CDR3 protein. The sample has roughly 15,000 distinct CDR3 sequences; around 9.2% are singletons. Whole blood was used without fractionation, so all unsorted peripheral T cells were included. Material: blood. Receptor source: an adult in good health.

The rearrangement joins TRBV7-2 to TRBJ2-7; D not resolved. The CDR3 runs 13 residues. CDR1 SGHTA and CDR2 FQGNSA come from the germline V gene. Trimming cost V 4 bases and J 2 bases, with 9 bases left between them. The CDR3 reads CASSSNSTYEQYF. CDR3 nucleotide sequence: TGTGCCAGCAGCTCCAACTCGACCTACGAGCAGTACTTC.

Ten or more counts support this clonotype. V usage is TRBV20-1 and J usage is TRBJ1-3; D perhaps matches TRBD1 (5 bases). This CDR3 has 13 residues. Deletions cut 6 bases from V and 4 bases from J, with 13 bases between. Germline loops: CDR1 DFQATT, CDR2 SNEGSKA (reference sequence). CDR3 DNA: TGCAGTGCCTCACAGGTTTCGGGAAACACCATATATTTT. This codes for CSASQVSGNTIYF.

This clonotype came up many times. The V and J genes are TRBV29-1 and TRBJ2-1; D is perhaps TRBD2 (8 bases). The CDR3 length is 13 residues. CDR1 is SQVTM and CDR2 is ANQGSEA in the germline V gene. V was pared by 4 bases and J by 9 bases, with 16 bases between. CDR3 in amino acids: CSVGVTGTSEQFF. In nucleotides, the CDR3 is TGCAGCGTTGGAGTGACAGGGACTAGTGAGCAGTTCTTC.

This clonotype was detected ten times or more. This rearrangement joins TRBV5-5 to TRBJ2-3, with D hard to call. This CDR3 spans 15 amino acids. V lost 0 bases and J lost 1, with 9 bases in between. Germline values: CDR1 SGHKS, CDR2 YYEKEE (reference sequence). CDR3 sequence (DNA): TGTGCCAGCAGCTTGGCCGTCTCACGCACAGATACGCAGTATTTT. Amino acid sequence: CASSLAVSRTDTQYF.

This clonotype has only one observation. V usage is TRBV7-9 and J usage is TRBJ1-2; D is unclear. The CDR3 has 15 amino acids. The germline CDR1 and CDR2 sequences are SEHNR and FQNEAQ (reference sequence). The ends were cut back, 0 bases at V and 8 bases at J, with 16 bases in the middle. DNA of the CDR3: TGTGCCAGCAGCTTAGCGTTAACTGGGAATTCCGGCTACACCTTC. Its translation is CASSLALTGNSGYTF.

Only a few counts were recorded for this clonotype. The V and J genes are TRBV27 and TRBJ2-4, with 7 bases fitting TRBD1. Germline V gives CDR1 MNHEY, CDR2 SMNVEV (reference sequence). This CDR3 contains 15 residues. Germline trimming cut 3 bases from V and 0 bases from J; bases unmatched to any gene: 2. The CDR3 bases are TGTGCCAGCAGTTTCAGGGGGATAGCCAAAAACATTCAGTACTTC. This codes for CASSFRGIAKNIQYF.

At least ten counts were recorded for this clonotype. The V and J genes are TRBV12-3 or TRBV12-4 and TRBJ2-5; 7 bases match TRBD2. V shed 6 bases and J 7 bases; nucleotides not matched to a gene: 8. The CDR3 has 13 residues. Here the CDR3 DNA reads TGTGCCAGCAGCGCGGGAGAGCAGGGGACCCAGTACTTC. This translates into CASSAGEQGTQYF.

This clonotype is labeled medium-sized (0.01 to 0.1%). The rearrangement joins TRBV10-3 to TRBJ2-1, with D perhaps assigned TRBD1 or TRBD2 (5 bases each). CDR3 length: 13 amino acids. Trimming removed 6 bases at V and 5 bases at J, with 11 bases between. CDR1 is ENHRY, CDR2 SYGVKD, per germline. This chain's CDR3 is CAISGTDDNEQFF. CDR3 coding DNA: TGTGCCATCAGCGGGACCGACGACAATGAGCAGTTCTTC.

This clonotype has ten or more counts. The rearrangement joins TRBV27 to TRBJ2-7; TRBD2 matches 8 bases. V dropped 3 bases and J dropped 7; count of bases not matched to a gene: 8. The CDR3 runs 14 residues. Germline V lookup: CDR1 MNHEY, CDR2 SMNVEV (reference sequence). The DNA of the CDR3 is TGTGCCAGCAGTTTCGGAGCGGGAGTGGGAGAGCAGTACTTC. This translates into CASSFGAGVGEQYF.

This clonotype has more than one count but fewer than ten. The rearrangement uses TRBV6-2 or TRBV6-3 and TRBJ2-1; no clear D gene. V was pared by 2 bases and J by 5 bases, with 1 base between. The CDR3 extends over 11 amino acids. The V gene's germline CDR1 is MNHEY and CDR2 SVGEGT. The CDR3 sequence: CASSYHNEQFF. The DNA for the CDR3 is TGTGCCAGCAGTTACCACAATGAGCAGTTCTTC.

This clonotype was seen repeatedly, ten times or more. CDR3 sequence: CASSLETSGRTDTQYF. CDR3 bases: TGTGCCAGCAGCTTAGAAACTAGCGGACGCACAGATACGCAGTATTTT. The V call is TRBV11-2, the J call TRBJ2-3; TRBD2 matches at 8 bases. CDR1 and CDR2 from the germline V gene are SGHAT and FQNNGV. With V trimmed by 0 bases and J by 1 base, 3 bases remained unmatched. This CDR3 contains 16 residues.

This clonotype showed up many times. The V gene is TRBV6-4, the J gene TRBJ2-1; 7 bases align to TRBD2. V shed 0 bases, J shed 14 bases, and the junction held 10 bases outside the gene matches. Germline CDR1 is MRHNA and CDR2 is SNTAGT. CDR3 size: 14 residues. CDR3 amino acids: CASSDSGGSLEKFF. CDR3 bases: TGTGCCAGCAGTGACTCGGGCGGGAGCCTCGAAAAGTTCTTC.

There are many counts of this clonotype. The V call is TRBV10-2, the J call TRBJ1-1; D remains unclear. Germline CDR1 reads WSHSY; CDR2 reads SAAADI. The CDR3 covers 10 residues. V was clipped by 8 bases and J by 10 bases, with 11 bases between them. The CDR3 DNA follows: TGCGCCAGCCGAGACGAAAGAGCTTTCTTT. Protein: CASRDERAFF.

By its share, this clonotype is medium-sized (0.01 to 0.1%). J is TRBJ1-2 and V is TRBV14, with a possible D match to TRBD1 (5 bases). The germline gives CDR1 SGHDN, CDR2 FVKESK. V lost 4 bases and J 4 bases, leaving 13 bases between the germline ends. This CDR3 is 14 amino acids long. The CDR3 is CASSPYRGPYGYTF. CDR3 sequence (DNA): TGTGCCAGCAGCCCCTACCGGGGACCCTATGGCTACACCTTC.

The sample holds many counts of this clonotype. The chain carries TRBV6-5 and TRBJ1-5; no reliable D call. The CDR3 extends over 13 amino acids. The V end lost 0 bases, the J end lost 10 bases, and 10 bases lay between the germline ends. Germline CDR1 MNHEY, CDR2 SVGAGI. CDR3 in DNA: TGTGCCAGCAGTTACTCGCAGTTTCAACCCCAGCATTTT. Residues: CASSYSQFQPQHF.

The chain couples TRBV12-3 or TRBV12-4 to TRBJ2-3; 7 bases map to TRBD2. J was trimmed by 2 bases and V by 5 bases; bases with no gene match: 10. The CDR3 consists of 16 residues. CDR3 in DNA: TGTGCCAGCAGTCCCAGGTCACTAGCGAACACAGATACGCAGTATTTT. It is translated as CASSPRSLANTDTQYF.

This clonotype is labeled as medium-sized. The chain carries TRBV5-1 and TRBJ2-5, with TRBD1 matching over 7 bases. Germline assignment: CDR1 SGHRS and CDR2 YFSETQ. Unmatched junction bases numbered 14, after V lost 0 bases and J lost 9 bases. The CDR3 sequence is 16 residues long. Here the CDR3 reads CASSLAVTTGSSAQYF. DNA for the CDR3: TGCGCCAGCAGCTTGGCGGTAACGACAGGGTCTTCGGCCCAGTACTTC.

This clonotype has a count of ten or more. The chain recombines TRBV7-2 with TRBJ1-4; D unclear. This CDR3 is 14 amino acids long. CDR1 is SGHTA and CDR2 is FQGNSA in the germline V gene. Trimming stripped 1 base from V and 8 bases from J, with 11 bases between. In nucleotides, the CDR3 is TGTGCCAGCAGCTTAGGGGGTGGACGAGAAAAACTGTTTTTT. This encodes CASSLGGGREKLFF.

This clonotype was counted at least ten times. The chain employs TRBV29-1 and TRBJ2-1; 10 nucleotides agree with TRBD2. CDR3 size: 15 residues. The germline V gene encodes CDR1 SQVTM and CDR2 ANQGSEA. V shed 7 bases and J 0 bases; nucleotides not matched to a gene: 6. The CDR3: CSGRLAGHSYNEQFF. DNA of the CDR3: TGCAGCGGCCGACTAGCGGGCCACTCCTACAATGAGCAGTTCTTC.

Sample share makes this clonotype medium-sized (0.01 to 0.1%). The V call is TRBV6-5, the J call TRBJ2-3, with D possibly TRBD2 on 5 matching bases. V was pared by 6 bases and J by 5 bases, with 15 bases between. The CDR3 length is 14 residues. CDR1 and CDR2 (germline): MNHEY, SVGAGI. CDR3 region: CASSRQEEGDTQYF. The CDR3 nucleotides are TGTGCCAGCAGCAGACAAGAAGAGGGAGATACGCAGTATTTT.

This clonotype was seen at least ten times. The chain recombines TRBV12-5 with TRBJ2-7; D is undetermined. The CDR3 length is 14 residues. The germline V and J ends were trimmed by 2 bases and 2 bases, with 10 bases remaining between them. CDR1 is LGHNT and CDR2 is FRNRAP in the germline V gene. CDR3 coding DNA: TGTGCTAGTGGTTTGTCCCAGTATCCCTACGAGCAGTACGTC. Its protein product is CASGLSQYPYEQYV.

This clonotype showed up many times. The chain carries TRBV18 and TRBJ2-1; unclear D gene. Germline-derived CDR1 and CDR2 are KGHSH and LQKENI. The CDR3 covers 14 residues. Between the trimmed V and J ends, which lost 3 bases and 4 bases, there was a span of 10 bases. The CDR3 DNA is TGTGCCAGCTCACCCGCCCCCCGGTACAATGAGCAGTTCTTC. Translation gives CASSPAPRYNEQFF.